These T cell receptor beta chains were read from a single sample in a study of T cell responses to AZD1222 COVID-19 vaccine. TCRdb's copy holds only in-frame clones and misses some; the assay was immunoSEQ multiplex PCR. The data contain around 110,000 clones, roughly 90% of them singletons. This specimen was peripheral blood, taken on day 0 of AZD1222 vaccination. These receptors came from an adult in good health. The CDR3 runs from the conserved cysteine through the conserved F or W. A D gene is named only where the DNA matches it firmly. Size values are once, few and many counts, or a class for expanded clones, and some rows have none.

>-|-|TRBJ1-2|TRBV6-5
CASSWTEINYGYTF
TGTGCCAGCAGTTGGACAGAAATTAACTATGGCTACACCTTC
>-|-|TRBJ2-2|TRBV24-1
CATSDLRGADGELFF
TGTGCCACCAGTGATTTGAGGGGGGCTGATGGGGAGCTGTTTTTT
>-|-|TRBJ2-1|TRBV11-2
CASSFGTGSYNEQFF
TGTGCCAGCAGCTTCGGAACCGGCTCCTACAATGAGCAGTTCTTC
>-|TRBD1|TRBJ2-5|TRBV5-6
CASSSPGQGVETQYF
TGTGCCAGCAGCTCTCCGGGACAGGGAGTAGAGACCCAGTACTTC
>once|-|TRBJ1-2|TRBV7-2
CASSTSTAGHYGYTF
TGTGCCAGCAGCACCTCGACGGCGGGACACTATGGCTACACCTTC
>-|TRBD2|TRBJ2-2|TRBV7-6
CASGGIAGGIGHTGELFF
TGTGCCTCTGGAGGGATAGCGGGAGGGATAGGCCACACCGGGGAGCTGTTTTTT
>-|-|TRBJ1-4|TRBV2
CASRPIANPLEKLFF
TGTGCCAGCAGGCCCATAGCCAATCCATTAGAAAAACTGTTTTTT
>once|-|TRBJ1-5|TRBV18
CASSPLGATSNQPQHF
TGTGCCAGCTCACCCCTGGGTGCCACTAGCAATCAGCCCCAGCATTTT
>few|-|TRBJ1-5|TRBV30
CAWTPPHLSNQPQHF
TGTGCCTGGACCCCCCCCCACCTTAGCAATCAGCCCCAGCATTTT
>-|-|TRBJ1-6|TRBV3-1/TRBV3-2
CASTRRGSPLHF
TGTGCCAGCACCCGTAGAGGGTCACCCCTCCACTTT
>-|-|TRBJ2-7|TRBV28
CASQEGQFYEQYF
TGTGCCAGCCAGGAGGGACAGTTCTACGAGCAGTACTTC
>-|TRBD2|TRBJ2-7|TRBV5-1
CASSPSGGSIYEQYF
TGCGCCAGCAGCCCCAGCGGGGGGTCCATCTACGAGCAGTACTTC
>-|TRBD1|TRBJ2-5|TRBV11-2
CASSLQGYETQYF
TGTGCCAGCAGTTTACAGGGGTATGAGACCCAGTACTTC
>-|-|TRBJ2-1|TRBV18
CASSPVDTSFYNEQFF
TGTGCCAGCTCACCTGTCGATACTAGCTTCTACAATGAGCAGTTCTTC
>-|-|TRBJ1-5|TRBV19
CASSISSGKGNQPQHF
TGTGCCAGTAGTATCTCTTCAGGGAAAGGCAATCAGCCCCAGCATTTT
>-|-|TRBJ2-5|TRBV13
CASSYGFEETQYF
TGTGCCAGCAGCTACGGGTTCGAAGAGACCCAGTACTTC
>-|TRBD1|TRBJ2-2|TRBV19
CASKNSGTGFAGELFF
TGTGCCAGCAAAAATTCCGGGACAGGGTTCGCCGGGGAGCTGTTTTTT
>-|TRBD1|TRBJ1-5|TRBV5-5
CASSLEGQGSNQPQHF
TGTGCCAGCAGCTTGGAGGGACAGGGAAGCAATCAGCCCCAGCATTTT
>-|-|TRBJ1-2|TRBV2
CASSLRQGNGYTF
TGTGCCAGCAGTTTGAGGCAGGGGAATGGCTACACCTTC
>-|-|TRBJ1-1|TRBV20-1
CSGGGEAFF
TGCAGTGGGGGGGGTGAAGCTTTCTTT
>-|-|TRBJ1-3|TRBV5-4
CASSPPAGNTIYF
TGTGCCAGCAGTCCGCCGGCTGGAAACACCATATATTTT
>-|-|TRBJ2-1|TRBV3-1/TRBV3-2
CASSRREGSNEQFF
TGTGCCAGCAGCCGCCGGGAAGGGTCGAATGAGCAGTTCTTC
>-|TRBD1|TRBJ1-2|TRBV6-5
CASSWTGNGGYTF
TGTGCCAGCAGCTGGACAGGGAATGGTGGCTACACCTTC
>-|TRBD1|TRBJ1-2|TRBV14
CASSQTDRAGGYTF
TGTGCCAGCAGCCAAACCGACAGGGCCGGGGGCTACACCTTC
>-|-|TRBJ1-2|TRBV30
CACGGYGYTF
TGTGCCTGTGGGGGTTATGGCTACACCTTC
>-|TRBD1|TRBJ1-6|TRBV5-1
CASSLWGTEGSPLHF
TGCGCCAGCAGCTTGTGGGGGACAGAGGGCTCACCCCTCCACTTT
>-|-|TRBJ1-2|TRBV11-2
CASSLEGNGYTF
TGTGCCAGCAGCTTAGAGGGGAATGGCTACACCTTC
>-|TRBD1|TRBJ2-7|TRBV7-2
CASSPTGGPYEQYF
TGTGCCAGCAGCCCGACAGGGGGTCCCTACGAGCAGTACTTC
>-|-|TRBJ2-7|TRBV5-1
CASSFLGTYEQYF
TGCGCCAGCAGCTTTTTGGGGACCTACGAGCAGTACTTC
>-|-|TRBJ1-2|TRBV27
CASSQGTSLNYGYTF
TGTGCCAGCTCCCAAGGGACATCCCTTAACTATGGCTACACCTTC
>-|TRBD1|TRBJ1-5|TRBV4-1
CASSLGQANQPQHF
TGCGCCAGCAGCCTCGGACAGGCGAATCAGCCCCAGCATTTT
>-|-|TRBJ2-7|TRBV28
CASSSRSSYEQYF
TGTGCCAGTTCTAGCCGGAGCTCCTACGAGCAGTACTTC
>-|TRBD2|TRBJ2-3|TRBV4-1
CASSQILGLAFTDTQYF
TGCGCCAGCAGCCAAATATTGGGACTAGCGTTCACAGATACGCAGTATTTT
>-|-|TRBJ2-5|TRBV28
CASSLLEGEAETQYF
TGTGCCAGCAGTTTATTAGAAGGGGAAGCGGAGACCCAGTACTTC
>-|TRBD2|TRBJ2-1|TRBV7-2
CASSPVLAGAYNEQFF
TGTGCCAGCAGCCCCGTGCTAGCGGGGGCCTACAATGAGCAGTTCTTC
>-|TRBD1|TRBJ1-5|TRBV20-1
CSASNTGGPQPQHF
TGCAGTGCTAGTAACACAGGGGGTCCTCAGCCCCAGCATTTT
>-|-|TRBJ1-3|TRBV14
CASSQGRFSGNTIYF
TGTGCCAGCAGCCAAGGGCGGTTCTCTGGAAACACCATATATTTT
>-|TRBD2|TRBJ2-7|TRBV10-3
CAAWGGTSGYEQYF
TGTGCCGCATGGGGTGGGACTAGCGGGTACGAGCAGTACTTC
>-|-|TRBJ2-2|TRBV6-4
CASSASGSTGELFF
TGTGCCAGCAGTGCTTCCGGATCCACCGGGGAGCTGTTTTTT
>-|TRBD2|TRBJ2-3|TRBV5-8
CASSQGLLATDTQYF
TGTGCCAGCAGCCAGGGACTATTGGCAACAGATACGCAGTATTTT
>-|TRBD1|TRBJ1-5|TRBV28
CASSGTSTGSQPQHF
TGTGCCAGCAGTGGGACCTCGACAGGGAGTCAGCCCCAGCATTTT
>once|-|TRBJ1-5|TRBV24-1
CATSSFYSNQPQHF
TGTGCCACCAGTAGTTTTTATAGCAATCAGCCCCAGCATTTT
>-|-|TRBJ1-6|TRBV5-1
CASSFGDSPLHF
TGCGCCAGCAGCTTTGGAGATTCACCCCTCCACTTT
>-|TRBD1|TRBJ1-1|TRBV2
CASKTPTGSDTEAFF
TGTGCCAGCAAAACCCCGACAGGGTCGGACACTGAAGCTTTCTTT
>-|-|TRBJ2-7|TRBV12-3/TRBV12-4
CASSLGTTYEQYF
TGTGCCAGCAGTTTAGGCACGACCTACGAGCAGTACTTC
>once|-|TRBJ1-2|TRBV7-9
CASTPDNYGYTF
TGTGCCAGCACCCCGGACAACTATGGCTACACCTTC
>-|-|TRBJ2-7|TRBV10-3
CAISEPEGRDEQYF
TGTGCCATCAGTGAGCCCGAAGGCAGGGACGAGCAGTACTTC
>few|-|TRBJ1-1|TRBV28
CASSLRAGRSTEAFF
TGTGCCAGCAGTCTGAGGGCAGGAAGGAGCACTGAAGCTTTCTTT
>-|TRBD2|TRBJ2-3|TRBV4-2
CASSQREGGPDTQYF
TGTGCCAGCAGCCAAAGAGAGGGAGGGCCCGATACGCAGTATTTT
>-|-|TRBJ2-7|TRBV29-1
CSVPRAGVENEQYF
TGCAGCGTTCCTCGGGCAGGGGTAGAAAACGAGCAGTACTTC